The next 26 T cell receptor beta chains were all read from a single sample in a study of response to subunit inactivated influenza vaccine. TCRdb fed the RT-PCR reads into MiXCR, producing one record per CDR3 protein. The table has fewer than 650,000 distinct CDR3 sequences, over 10% seen once. Sequencing was performed on PBMCs from blood, taken about 6 weeks after vaccination. The receptors originated from a man aged 50-59 years who received an inactivated influenza vaccine.

The chain recombines TRBV20-1 with TRBJ1-5, with TRBD1 as a possible D gene (6 bases). This CDR3 has 16 residues. Germline lookup yields CDR1 DFQATT and CDR2 SNEGSKA (reference sequence). V gave up 5 bases and J gave up 1 base, with 18 bases separating them. Written as DNA, the CDR3 is TGCAGTGCTCCTACCCAAGGGGGGGCAAGCAATCAGCCCCAGCATTTT. Translating it yields CSAPTQGGASNQPQHF.

The chain employs TRBV7-2 and TRBJ1-2, with 7 bases aligning to TRBD1. Per the germline V gene, CDR1 is SGHTA and CDR2 is FQGNSA. V was clipped by 0 bases and J by 3 bases; unmatched bases: 7. The CDR3 length is 16 residues. CDR3 nucleotides: TGTGCCAGCAGCTTAGCTCAGACAGGGATCGACTATGGCTACACCTTC. Translating it yields CASSLAQTGIDYGYTF.

This clonotype showed up many times. The chain uses TRBV12-3 or TRBV12-4 and TRBJ2-7; D is unclear. CDR3 length: 13 residues. V shed 2 bases and J shed 2 bases, with 7 bases lying between them. The CDR3 sequence is CASSLSGTYEQYF. CDR3 nucleotide sequence: TGTGCCAGCAGTTTATCCGGAACCTACGAGCAGTACTTC.

The chain links TRBV14 to TRBJ2-7; D uncertain. V lost 1 base and J lost 0, with 7 bases in between. The CDR3 is made up of 14 amino acids. Germline lookup yields CDR1 SGHDN and CDR2 FVKESK. In DNA form, the CDR3 reads TGTGCCAGCAGCCAAGGGGTGGTCTCCTACGAGCAGTACTTC. This encodes CASSQGVVSYEQYF.

This clonotype has a handful of counts. This chain links TRBV12-3 or TRBV12-4 with TRBJ1-5; no clear D. The ends were cut back, 1 base at V and 0 bases at J, with 7 bases in the middle. The CDR3 is made up of 15 amino acids. The CDR3 sequence is CASSLEPYSNQPQHF. In DNA, the CDR3 is TGTGCCAGCAGTTTAGAGCCTTATAGCAATCAGCCCCAGCATTTT.

The V and J genes are TRBV4-3 and TRBJ2-7; possible D gene TRBD2, 5 bases. The length of the CDR3 is 16 residues. In germline, CDR1 is LGHNA, CDR2 YSLEER. The V end was cut by 1 base, the J end by 4 bases, with 17 bases between. CDR3 sequence (DNA): TGCGCCAGCAGCCAAGGCTCCGGACCCCGGGATTACGAGCAGTACTTC. Translation gives CASSQGSGPRDYEQYF.

The chain has TRBV7-8 and TRBJ2-1, with 7 bases aligning to TRBD2. In germline, CDR1 is SGHVS, CDR2 FQNEAQ. V shed 5 bases, J shed 0 bases, and the junction held 7 bases outside the gene matches. The CDR3 loop spans 16 amino acids. The CDR3 is CASSKKAGNSYNEQFF. The DNA for the CDR3 is TGTGCCAGCAGCAAAAAAGCGGGGAACTCCTACAATGAGCAGTTCTTC.

This clonotype occurred many times. The chain links TRBV5-1 to TRBJ2-7, with D perhaps given as TRBD1 or TRBD2 (5 bases each). Germline loops: CDR1 SGHRS, CDR2 YFSETQ. The CDR3 has 18 amino acids. The germline V and J ends were trimmed by 1 base and 2 bases, with 22 bases remaining between them. The CDR3 DNA sequence: TGCGCCAGCAGCTTGACCTCCCAGAGGGGCCCCGCGGCCTACGAGCAGTACTTC. Translation gives CASSLTSQRGPAAYEQYF.

The chain recombines TRBV19 with TRBJ1-1, with D perhaps matching TRBD1 (6 bases). The CDR3 spans 17 residues. The germline CDR1 and CDR2 sequences are LNHDA and SQIVND (reference sequence). Trimming shortened V by 10 bases and J by 0 bases, and 24 bases separated the two germline ends. DNA for the CDR3: TGTGCCAAGGGAACAAGGGCTATCGGGGGCATGAACACTGAAGCTTTCTTT. This encodes CAKGTRAIGGMNTEAFF.

This clonotype has at least ten counts. The J gene is TRBJ2-1, the V gene TRBV5-1; the D is unclear. The CDR3 covers 12 residues. Germline V gene sequence: CDR1 SGHRS, CDR2 YFSETQ. Trimming pared 4 bases from V and 6 bases from J, leaving 8 bases between. The CDR3 loop is CASSPPSNEQFF. For the CDR3, the DNA is TGCGCCAGCAGCCCCCCTAGCAATGAGCAGTTCTTC.

CDR3 sequence: CASSSASHTGELFF. The CDR3 DNA follows: TGCGCCAGCAGCTCCGCTAGTCACACCGGGGAGCTGTTTTTT. This chain joins TRBV5-1 and TRBJ2-2; D gene ambiguous. The ends were cut back, 3 bases at V and 3 bases at J, with 9 bases in the middle. This CDR3 comprises 14 residues. The V gene's germline CDR1 is SGHRS and CDR2 YFSETQ.

This chain joins TRBV24-1 and TRBJ2-3; possibly TRBD1 or TRBD2 for D (5 bases each). The V end was cut by 4 bases, the J end by 7 bases, with 14 bases between. This CDR3 is 14 amino acids long. The germline CDR1 and CDR2 sequences are KGHDR and SFDVKD. The CDR3, as DNA: TGTGCCACCAGTGAATCGGGAAGGGGAAATACGCAGTATTTT. Translating gives CATSESGRGNTQYF.

The sample holds many counts of this clonotype. This chain joins TRBV7-8 and TRBJ2-7; D is possibly TRBD2 (5 bases). This CDR3 region has 13 residues. Germline assignment: CDR1 SGHVS and CDR2 FQNEAQ. The ends were cut back, 11 bases at V and 0 bases at J, with 14 bases in the middle. CDR3 DNA: TGTGCCTCCGCAACTAGAAGCTCCTACGAGCAGTACTTC. It specifies CASATRSSYEQYF.

This clonotype was picked up many times. The chain combines TRBV29-1 with TRBJ1-1; possibly TRBD1 for D (6 bases). V was trimmed by 2 bases and J by 9 bases, leaving 16 bases between them. The CDR3 has 13 residues. Germline V gives CDR1 SQVTM, CDR2 ANQGSEA. The CDR3 reads CSVETMVQGKAFF. The CDR3 DNA reads TGCAGCGTTGAAACGATGGTACAGGGAAAAGCTTTCTTT.

A few counts support this clonotype. The chain is built from TRBV11-2 and TRBJ2-3, with unresolved D. The CDR3 length is 16 residues. The V gene lost 0 bases and the J gene lost 6 bases, with 16 bases spanning the gap. Germline V gene sequence: CDR1 SGHAT, CDR2 FQNNGV. For the CDR3, the DNA is TGTGCCAGCAGCTTAGATTTGAACCACCCAGTTGATACGCAGTATTTT. Protein sequence: CASSLDLNHPVDTQYF.

This clonotype has only a few counts. The gene calls are TRBV7-7 and TRBJ2-2, with 8 nucleotides matching TRBD2. Germline V gene lookup returns CDR1 SSHAT and CDR2 FNYEAQ (reference sequence). The CDR3 contains 16 residues. V shed 2 bases and J 1 base; nucleotides not matched to a gene: 3. CDR3: CASSLTLAGNTGELFF. The CDR3 nucleotides read TGTGCCAGCAGCTTAACCCTAGCGGGGAACACCGGGGAGCTGTTTTTT.

This clonotype was seen a few times. V and J are TRBV6-1 and TRBJ1-5; D unclear. V was shortened by 7 bases and J by 0 bases, with 7 bases between the two germline ends. Looked up from germline, CDR1 is MNHNS and CDR2 is SASEGT. There are 13 residues in the CDR3. CDR3 loop: CASTQNSNQPQHF. Written as DNA, the CDR3 is TGTGCCAGCACACAGAATAGCAATCAGCCCCAGCATTTT.

At least ten counts were recorded for this clonotype. V and J are TRBV5-1 and TRBJ2-5, with 7 bases fitting TRBD2. From germline, CDR1 is SGHRS and CDR2 YFSETQ. With 0 bases clipped from V and 2 bases from J, the junction kept 7 bases outside the gene matches. The CDR3 runs to 16 residues. The CDR3 region is CASSLGSPSGQETQYF. The CDR3 DNA reads as TGCGCCAGCAGCTTGGGGTCGCCTAGCGGACAAGAGACCCAGTACTTC.

This clonotype was counted at least ten times. V gene TRBV4-3 combines with J gene TRBJ2-1, with 11 bases lining up with TRBD2. CDR1 LGHNA and CDR2 YSLEER come from the germline V gene. The CDR3 has 17 amino acids. J lost 4 bases, V lost 3 bases, and 8 bases had no gene match. The CDR3 DNA reads TGCGCCAGCAGCCAGGGGACTAGCGGAAGTTGGTACAATGAGCAGTTCTTC. Translated: CASSQGTSGSWYNEQFF.

This chain joins TRBV7-9 and TRBJ2-7; possible D gene TRBD1, 5 bases. Trimming pared 5 bases from V and 6 bases from J, leaving 17 bases between. Germline V gives CDR1 SEHNR, CDR2 FQNEAQ (reference sequence). CDR3 length: 14 residues. The CDR3 sequence is CASSPRTTYGEQYF. The CDR3 DNA reads TGTGCCAGCAGCCCCAGGACAACATACGGCGAGCAGTACTTC.

The V gene is TRBV12-3 or TRBV12-4, the J gene TRBJ2-3, with 7 bases aligning to TRBD2. With 5 bases clipped from V and 3 bases from J, the junction kept 5 bases outside the gene matches. The CDR3 runs to 14 residues. This CDR3 is CASSPRGETDTQYF. The CDR3 bases are TGTGCCAGCAGTCCTCGGGGGGAAACAGATACGCAGTATTTT.

The chain carries TRBV15 and TRBJ2-1; no clear D gene. The germline V gene has CDR1 LNHNV and CDR2 YYDKDF (reference sequence). CDR3 length: 12 amino acids. The germline V and J ends were trimmed by 3 bases and 7 bases, with 7 bases remaining between them. The CDR3 sequence is CATSSSVNEQFF. CDR3 bases: TGTGCCACCAGCAGTTCGGTGAATGAGCAGTTCTTC.

This clonotype was seen a handful of times. V usage is TRBV6-5 and J usage is TRBJ2-4; no firm D call. Per germline, CDR1 MNHEY and CDR2 SVGAGI. The ends were cut back, 0 bases at V and 6 bases at J, with 9 bases in the middle. The length of the CDR3 is 14 residues. CDR3 DNA: TGTGCCAGCAGTTACTCGACCGTCGGAAACATTCAGTACTTC. Its translation: CASSYSTVGNIQYF.

The chain has TRBV20-1 and TRBJ1-6, with 8 bases fitting TRBD1. Looked up from germline, CDR1 is DFQATT and CDR2 is SNEGSKA (reference sequence). The length of the CDR3 is 16 residues. The CDR3 DNA follows: TGCAGCACCGGGACAGGCTCGAGCTCCTATAATTCACCCCTCCACTTT. This sequence encodes CSTGTGSSSYNSPLHF.

This clonotype was recorded many times. The chain combines TRBV6-5 with TRBJ2-1; possible D gene TRBD2, 6 bases. The V end was cut by 2 bases, the J end by 6 bases, with 23 bases between. The CDR3 contains 18 residues. CDR1 is MNHEY, CDR2 SVGAGI, per germline. Here the CDR3 DNA reads TGTGCCAGCAGTTACCTTTCGCTCAACAGTCTCGGGGGCAATGAGCAGTTCTTC. Translation gives CASSYLSLNSLGGNEQFF.

The CDR3 loop is CASSRRRGNEQYF. The DNA of the CDR3 is TGTGCCAGCAGCAGACGCAGGGGCAACGAGCAGTACTTC. V usage is TRBV7-2 and J usage is TRBJ2-7, with D possibly being TRBD1 (6 bases). The V end lost 5 bases, the J end lost 5 bases, and 13 bases lay between the germline ends. CDR1 is SGHTA, CDR2 FQGNSA, per germline. This CDR3 spans 13 amino acids.